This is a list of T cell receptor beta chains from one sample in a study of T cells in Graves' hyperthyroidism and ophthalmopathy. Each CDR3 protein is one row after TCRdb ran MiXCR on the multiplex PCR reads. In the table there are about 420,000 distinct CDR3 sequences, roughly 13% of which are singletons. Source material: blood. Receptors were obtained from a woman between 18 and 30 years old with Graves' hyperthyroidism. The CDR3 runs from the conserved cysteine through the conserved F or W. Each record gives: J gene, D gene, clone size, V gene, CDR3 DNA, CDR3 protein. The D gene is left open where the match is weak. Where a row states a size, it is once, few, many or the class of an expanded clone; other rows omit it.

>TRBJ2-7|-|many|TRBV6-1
TGTGCCAGCAGATCCGGCTTGGACAGATGGGAGCAGTACTTC
CASRSGLDRWEQYF
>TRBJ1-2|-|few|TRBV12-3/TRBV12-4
TGTGCCAGCAGAGTGGACAGCCGGGGGTTTGGCTACACCTTC
CASRVDSRGFGYTF
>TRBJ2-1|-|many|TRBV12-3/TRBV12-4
TGTGCCAGCAGTTCTACTCGGGATCACTACAATGAGCAGTTCTTC
CASSSTRDHYNEQFF
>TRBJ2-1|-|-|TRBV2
TGTGCCAGCCTCAGTACCTTTTACAATGAGCAGTTCTTC
CASLSTFYNEQFF
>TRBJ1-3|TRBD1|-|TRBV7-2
TGTGCCAGCAGCTTAGACAGGGGAGAGTGGTTCACCATATATTTT
CASSLDRGEWFTIYF
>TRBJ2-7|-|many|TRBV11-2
TGTGCCAGCAGCCAGACGGGGGGCCCTTCCTACGAGCAGTACTTC
CASSQTGGPSYEQYF
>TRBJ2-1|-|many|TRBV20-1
TGCAGTGCTAGGGGCTTCATGAGCTCCTACAATGAGCAGTTCTTC
CSARGFMSSYNEQFF
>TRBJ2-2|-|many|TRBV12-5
TGTGCTAGTGGTTTGGTACGAGGCACCGGGGAGCTGTTTTTT
CASGLVRGTGELFF
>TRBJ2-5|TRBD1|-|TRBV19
TGTGCCAGTAGTGTCCCCTCAGGGGGCCAAGAGACCCAGTACTTC
CASSVPSGGQETQYF
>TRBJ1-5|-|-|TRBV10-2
TGCGCCGGCAGCTCAAGGGGCGGGCAGGGAGGTCAGCCCCAGCATTTT
CAGSSRGGQGGQPQHF
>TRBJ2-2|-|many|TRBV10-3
TGTGCCATCACCACGACAGAGGACACCGGGGAGCTGTTTTTT
CAITTTEDTGELFF
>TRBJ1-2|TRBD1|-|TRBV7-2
TGTGCCAGCAGCTTAGGAGCGAGACAGGGCGATGGCTACACCTTC
CASSLGARQGDGYTF
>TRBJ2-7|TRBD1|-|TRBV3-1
TGTGCCAGCAGCCAGAGAACAGGGGGCGCGGCCTACGAGCAGTACTTC
CASSQRTGGAAYEQYF
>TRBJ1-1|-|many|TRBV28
TGTGCCAGCAGTTCACCCCGGGTGGGCCCAAACACTGAAGCTTTCTTT
CASSSPRVGPNTEAFF
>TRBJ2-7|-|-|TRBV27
TGTGCCAGCAGCCCCGAGCCTAGCCGAATTGTGGAGCAGTACTTC
CASSPEPSRIVEQYF
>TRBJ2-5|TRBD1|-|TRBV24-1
TGTGCCACCAGTGATCCTAGGGGACAGAGCAGAGAGACCCAGTACTTC
CATSDPRGQSRETQYF
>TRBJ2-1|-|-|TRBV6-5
TGTGCCAGCAGTTACTCGAGGGGGGGAGGGCCACGGGATGAGCAGTCCTTC
CASSYSRGGGPRDEQSF
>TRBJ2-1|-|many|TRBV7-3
TGTGCCAGCAGCCCTGCAGAGAACAATGAGCAGTTCTTC
CASSPAENNEQFF
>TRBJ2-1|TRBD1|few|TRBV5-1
TGCGCCAGCAGCTTGGCTACAGGGGATGAGCAGTTCTTC
CASSLATGDEQFF
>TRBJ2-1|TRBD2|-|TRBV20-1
TGCAGTGCTGCCCCGGGACTAGCGGCCAATGAGCAGTTCTTC
CSAAPGLAANEQFF
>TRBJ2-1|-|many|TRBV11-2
TGTGCCAGCAGCTTAGTGCAGGGTCAATGGAATGAGCAGTTCTTC
CASSLVQGQWNEQFF
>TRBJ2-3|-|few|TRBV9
TGTGCCAGCAGCTTAGGGGGTTTGGGCGCAGATACGCAGTATTTT
CASSLGGLGADTQYF
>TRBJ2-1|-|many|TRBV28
TGTGCCAGCAGGGACTTATCCTACAATGAGCAGTTCTTC
CASRDLSYNEQFF
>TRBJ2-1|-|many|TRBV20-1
TGCAGTGCTAGAATGGGGGAGGACTACAATGAGCAGTTCTTC
CSARMGEDYNEQFF
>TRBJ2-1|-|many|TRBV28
TGTGCCAGCAGTTTACATTTACACATTATCTTC
CASSLHLHIIF
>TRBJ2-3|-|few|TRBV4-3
TGCGCCAGCAGCCAAGAGGTCGCCAGCGCTTATGGAGATACGCAGTATTTT
CASSQEVASAYGDTQYF
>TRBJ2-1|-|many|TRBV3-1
TGTGCCAGCAGCCAAGACTTACGGGACGGACACAATGAGCAGTTCTTC
CASSQDLRDGHNEQFF
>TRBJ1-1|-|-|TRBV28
TGTGCCAGCAGTTTATATTACGGGGAGGGAGTGAACACTGAAGCTTTCTTT
CASSLYYGEGVNTEAFF
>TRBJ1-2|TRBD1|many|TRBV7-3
TGTGCCAGCAGCCCCGGACAGGGGTCGTCCTATGGCTACACCTTC
CASSPGQGSSYGYTF
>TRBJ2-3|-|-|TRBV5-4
TGTGCCAGCAGTCGGACTCCTAGCACAGATACGCAGTATTTT
CASSRTPSTDTQYF
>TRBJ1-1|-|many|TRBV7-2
TGTGCCAGCAGCCTCCCCAGGGTTTCCACTGAAGCTTTCTTT
CASSLPRVSTEAFF
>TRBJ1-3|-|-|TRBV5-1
TGCGCCAGCAGCCTAAAGGGGTTGGGCTCTGGAAACACCATATATTTT
CASSLKGLGSGNTIYF
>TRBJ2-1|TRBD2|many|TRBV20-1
TGCAGTGCTGGACTAGCGGGAGGGATCTACAATGAGCAGTTCTTC
CSAGLAGGIYNEQFF
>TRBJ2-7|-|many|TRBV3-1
TGTGCCAGCAGCCTTCAAAGCGGGCCCAACGAGCAGTACTTC
CASSLQSGPNEQYF
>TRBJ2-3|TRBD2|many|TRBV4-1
TGCGCCAGCAGCCCAAGAGCGGGAGAGCTAGATACGCAGTATTTT
CASSPRAGELDTQYF
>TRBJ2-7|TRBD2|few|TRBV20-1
TGCAGTGCTACTTTCATAGCGGGCCATACCTACGAGCAGTACTTC
CSATFIAGHTYEQYF
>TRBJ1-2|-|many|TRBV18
TGTGCCAGCTCACCAACTCCAGTAACTAACTATGGCTACACCTTC
CASSPTPVTNYGYTF
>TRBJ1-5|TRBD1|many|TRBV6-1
TGTGCCAGCAGACCTGGACAGGGGTATCAGCCCCAGCATTTT
CASRPGQGYQPQHF
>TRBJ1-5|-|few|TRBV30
TGTGCCTGGAGTGTATTTCCGCCGGGCAATCAGCCCCAGCATTTT
CAWSVFPPGNQPQHF
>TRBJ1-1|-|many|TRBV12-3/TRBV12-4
TGTGCCATCAGTCCAGGGTCGAACACTGAAGCTTTCTTT
CAISPGSNTEAFF
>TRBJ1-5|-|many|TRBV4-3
TGCGCCAGCAGCCAAGTTGGTGGGGAGCAGCCCCAGCATTTT
CASSQVGGEQPQHF
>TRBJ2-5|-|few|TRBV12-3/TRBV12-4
TGTGCCAGCAGTTTACTTGTGGGGGAGACCCAGTACTTC
CASSLLVGETQYF
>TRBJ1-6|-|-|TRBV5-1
TGCGCCAGCAGCTTGGACAGGGTGGTTTCAGATTCACCCCTCCACTTT
CASSLDRVVSDSPLHF
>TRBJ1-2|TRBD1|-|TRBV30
TGTGCCTGGAGTATGACAGGGGGCGCGGGTAACTATGGCTACACCTTC
CAWSMTGGAGNYGYTF
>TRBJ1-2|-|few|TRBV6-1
TGTGCCAGCAGTGAATCGGGGGGATATAACTATGGCTACACCTTC
CASSESGGYNYGYTF
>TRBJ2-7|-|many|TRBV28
TGTGCCAGCAGCGAACTTCGGGATCAGGAGTCCTACGAGCAGTACTTC
CASSELRDQESYEQYF
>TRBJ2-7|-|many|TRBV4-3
TGCGCCAGCAGCCAGGATACAGGGACTGGGTCCTACGAGCAGTACTTC
CASSQDTGTGSYEQYF
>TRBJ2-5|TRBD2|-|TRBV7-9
TGTGCCAGCAGCCGAGCCCCGGGGGGGCGTCTGGAGACCCAGTACTTC
CASSRAPGGRLETQYF
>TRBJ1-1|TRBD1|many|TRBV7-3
TGTGCCAGCAGTGAGGGGGCGAACACTGAAGCTTTCTTT
CASSEGANTEAFF
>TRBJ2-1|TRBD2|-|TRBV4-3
TGCGCCAGCAGCCCGGGACTAGCGGGAGAGAATGAGCAGTTCTTC
CASSPGLAGENEQFF
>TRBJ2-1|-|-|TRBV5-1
TGCGCCAGCAGCTTGGTGGAACCGAGGTACAATGAGCAGTTCTTC
CASSLVEPRYNEQFF
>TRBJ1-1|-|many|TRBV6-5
TGTGCCAGCAGTTATCGGAATGAAGCTTTCTTT
CASSYRNEAFF
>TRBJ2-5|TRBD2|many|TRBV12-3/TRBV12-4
TGTGCCAGCAGTCGGGGACTAGCGCTAGAGACCCAGTACTTC
CASSRGLALETQYF
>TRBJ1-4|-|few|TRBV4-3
TGCGCCAGCAGCCAAGATACAGATACAACTAATGAAAAACTGTTTTTT
CASSQDTDTTNEKLFF
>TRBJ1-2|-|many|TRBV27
TGTGCCAGCAGCGAGGCTGGGGTATATGGCTACACCTTC
CASSEAGVYGYTF
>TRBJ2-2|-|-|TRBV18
TGTGCCAGCTCACCACTAACTAGCAGCAGCGGGGAGCTGTTTTTT
CASSPLTSSSGELFF
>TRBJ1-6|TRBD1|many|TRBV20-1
TGCATCCGGACAGGGGATAATTCACCCCTCCACTTT
CIRTGDNSPLHF
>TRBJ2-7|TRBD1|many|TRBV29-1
TGCAGCGTTGTCCCCAGGGGGCACGGCGAGCAGTACTTC
CSVVPRGHGEQYF
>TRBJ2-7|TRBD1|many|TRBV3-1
TGTGCCAGCAGCCCCCATCCGGGACAGGGGTCCCACGAGCAGTACTTC
CASSPHPGQGSHEQYF
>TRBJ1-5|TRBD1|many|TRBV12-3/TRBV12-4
TGTGCCAGCAGCTCTGGGACAGGGGGTGGGAGCAATCAGCCCCAGCATTTT
CASSSGTGGGSNQPQHF